The present T cell receptor (beta chain) was sequenced within a study of cytomegalovirus exposure and HLA in healthy donors. Primers for the PCR totalled 60 Vbeta and 13 Jbeta. The table came from immunoSEQ multiplex PCR; TCRdb's copy has only in-frame clones and leaves some out. The table records over 55,000 clones, approximately 70% of them present only once. The CDR3 totals 13 residues. V gave up 10 bases and J gave up 2 bases, with 15 bases separating them. Germline lookup yields CDR1 LNHDA and CDR2 SQIVND (reference sequence). The sample comprised PBMCs. The TCR sequence derives from a woman aged 45-60 years in good health and CMV-seropositive. The V gene is TRBV19, the J gene TRBJ2-7; possible D gene TRBD1, 6 bases. In DNA, the CDR3 is TGTGCCACTCGACCCCAGGGGACCTACGAGCAGTACTTC. Its translation is CATRPQGTYEQYF.